The 12 T cell receptor beta chains in this list originate from one sample, sequenced in a study of OX40 agonist ivuxolimab in advanced cancers. Receptors were amplified or captured by the immunoSEQ multiplex PCR assay. Imported from immuneACCESS, the table was reduced by TCRdb to in-frame sequences with V and J called. These copies leave out some clones; in studies compared against another copy, an unresolved V gene accounts for under half, and the cause of the remainder is not known. This sample lists around 20,000 clones; roughly four fifths were detected once. In total, the top ten clones hold about half of the sample. The material sequenced was CD4+ or CD8+ T cells sorted from blood, taken in a trial of the OX40 agonist ivuxolimab. These TCRs come from an adult with an advanced solid tumor such as melanoma, head and neck, liver or kidney cancer.

J is TRBJ2-7 and V is TRBV27; a weak D match, TRBD2 (6 bases). The length of the CDR3 is 14 residues. Per germline, CDR1 MNHEY and CDR2 SMNVEV (reference sequence). Trimming pared 3 bases from V and 2 bases from J, leaving 11 bases between. DNA for the CDR3: TGTGCCAGCAGTTTCGGAGGGGTAACCTACGAGCAGTACTTC. The encoded protein is CASSFGGVTYEQYF.

This chain's CDR3 is CASSPGRDRANYGYTF. Here the CDR3 DNA reads TGTGCCAGCAGCCCAGGGAGGGACAGGGCTAACTATGGCTACACCTTC. The V call is TRBV25-1, the J call TRBJ1-2; TRBD1 aligns across 9 bases. The CDR3 runs 16 residues. The germline CDR1 and CDR2 sequences are MGHDK and SYGVNS. Losses at the gene ends were 6 bases for V and 0 bases for J; bases not matched to a gene: 8.

Note on this clone: Other DNA sequences in the same sample also yield this CDR3. This chain joins TRBV14 and TRBJ2-5; D not certain. Deletions cut 0 bases from V and 0 bases from J, with 8 bases between. The CDR3 is made up of 15 amino acids. CDR1 is SGHDN and CDR2 is FVKESK in the germline V gene. The CDR3 DNA reads TGTGCCAGCAGCCAAGACCTGGGGTACCAAGAGACCCAGTACTTC. Translated, it gives CASSQDLGYQETQYF. Full variable domain (outside the CDR3, taken from reference TRBV14 and TRBJ2-5): EAGVTQFPSHSVIEKGQTVTLRCDPISGHDNLYWYRRVMGKEIKFLLHFVKESKQDESGMPNNRFLAERTGGTYSTLKVQPAELEDSGVYFCASSQDLGYQETQYFGPGTRLLVL.

This rearrangement joins TRBV19 to TRBJ2-1; D could derive from TRBD1 or TRBD2 (5 bases each). Germline lookup yields CDR1 LNHDA and CDR2 SQIVND (reference sequence). Trimming left V 6 bases short and J 4 bases short, with 13 bases between. The CDR3 has 14 amino acids. The CDR3 reads CASSPGALYNEQFF. The CDR3 DNA reads TGTGCCAGTAGCCCCGGGGCACTTTACAATGAGCAGTTCTTC.

This sequence joins TRBV28 and TRBJ1-2; D is unclear. Trimming left V 6 bases short and J 8 bases short, with 22 bases between. Germline V gene lookup returns CDR1 MDHEN and CDR2 SYDVKM. CDR3 length: 15 amino acids. This CDR3 is CASRKIDNLGSGYTF. CDR3 bases: TGTGCCAGCAGGAAGATCGACAACCTCGGGTCCGGCTACACCTTC.

The V gene is TRBV6-5, the J gene TRBJ1-5, with D unclear. CDR1 is MNHEY, CDR2 SVGAGI, per germline. The CDR3 consists of 15 residues. V lost 0 bases to trimming and J lost 0 bases, with 6 bases between them. DNA for the CDR3: TGTGCCAGCAGTTACTCGGGTGGTAGCAATCAGCCCCAGCATTTT. This codes for CASSYSGGSNQPQHF.

This CDR3 is CASSRDLGTGELFF. CDR3 sequence (DNA): TGTGCCAGTTCCCGGGACCTCGGCACCGGGGAGCTGTTTTTT. V usage is TRBV13 and J usage is TRBJ2-2; the D gene could be TRBD1 or TRBD2 (5 bases each). The ends were cut back, 9 bases at V and 4 bases at J, with 15 bases in the middle. Per the germline V gene, CDR1 is PRHDT and CDR2 is FYEKMQ (reference sequence). CDR3 length equals 14 residues.

The chain links TRBV2 to TRBJ1-6; 9 positions agree with TRBD1. V gave up 4 bases and J gave up 2 bases; unmatched junction bases: 6. This CDR3 region has 17 residues. Per germline, CDR1 SNHLY and CDR2 FYNNEI. CDR3 sequence: CASSAGQGFTYNSPLHF. The DNA for the CDR3 is TGTGCCAGCAGTGCGGGACAGGGTTTCACCTATAATTCACCCCTCCACTTT.

The chain combines TRBV28 with TRBJ2-3, with 9 bases matching TRBD2. V trimming: 1 base; J trimming: 4 bases; junction bases outside the gene matches: 3. Germline V CDR1 and CDR2: MDHEN, SYDVKM. The CDR3 length is 15 residues. CDR3 loop: CASSLFSGGPDTQYF. The CDR3 coding sequence is TGTGCCAGCAGTTTATTTAGCGGGGGCCCAGATACGCAGTATTTT.

This clone was counted once. This chain connects TRBV7-8 to TRBJ2-7; D perhaps matches TRBD2 (5 bases). Germline loops: CDR1 SGHVS, CDR2 FQNEAQ. Trimming cost V 4 bases and J 6 bases, with 7 bases left between them. The CDR3 spans 11 residues. CDR3 DNA sequence: TGTGCCAGCAGCTGGGCGGGCGAGCAGTACTTC. Protein product: CASSWAGEQYF. The full variable domain, with the rest looked up from reference TRBV7-8 and TRBJ2-7, is GAGVSQSPRYKVAKRGQDVALRCDPISGHVSLFWYQQALGQGPEFLTYFQNEAQLDKSGLPSDRFFAERPEGSVSTLKIQRTQQEDSAVYLCASSWAGEQYFGPGTRLTVT.

The J gene is TRBJ2-2, the V gene TRBV6-1; TRBD1 agrees at 8 bases. V lost 2 bases to trimming and J lost 7 bases; unmatched junction nucleotides: 9. The CDR3 is made up of 16 amino acids. The V gene's germline CDR1 is MNHNS and CDR2 SASEGT. The CDR3 sequence: CASSERAGGFYGELFF. The CDR3 coding sequence is TGTGCCAGCAGTGAAAGGGCAGGGGGCTTTTACGGGGAGCTGTTTTTT.

This clone was detected a few times. This chain joins TRBV7-9 and TRBJ1-1; D is unclear. The CDR3 runs 12 residues. Looked up from germline, CDR1 is SEHNR and CDR2 is FQNEAQ (reference sequence). V shed 6 bases and J shed 0 bases, with 5 bases lying between them. CDR3 nucleotides: TGTGCCAGCAGGGGAGTGAACACTGAAGCTTTCTTT. Translation: CASRGVNTEAFF.